Following are 32 T cell receptor beta chains from one sample sequenced in a study of OX40 agonist ivuxolimab in advanced cancers. Here immunoSEQ multiplex PCR was the method, and the copy in TCRdb shows in-frame clones only, minus some. The sample includes some 70,000 clones, around 81% of them seen just once. Sample: CD4+ or CD8+ T cells sorted from blood, taken in a trial of the OX40 agonist ivuxolimab. These receptors were taken from an adult with an advanced solid tumor such as melanoma, head and neck, liver or kidney cancer.

The chain couples TRBV5-5 to TRBJ2-7; no clear D gene. V was trimmed by 0 bases and J by 4 bases, leaving 14 bases between them. This CDR3 is 15 amino acids long. Germline loops: CDR1 SGHKS, CDR2 YYEKEE (reference sequence). CDR3 protein: CASSLGVENWYEQYF. As DNA, the CDR3 is TGTGCCAGCAGCTTGGGGGTGGAAAATTGGTACGAGCAGTACTTC. Supplemented by reference TRBV5-5 and TRBJ2-7, the full variable domain reads DAGVTQSPTHLIKTRGQQVTLRCSPISGHKSVSWYQQVLGQGPQFIFQYYEKEERGRGNFPDRFSARQFPNYSSELNVNALLLGDSALYLCASSLGVENWYEQYFGPGTRLTVT.

The CDR3 sequence: CASSYSGSGVNEQFF. DNA for the CDR3: TGTGCCAGCAGTTACTCAGGATCTGGAGTCAATGAGCAGTTCTTC. The chain employs TRBV6-6 and TRBJ2-1; D is undetermined. V was clipped by 0 bases and J by 6 bases, with 12 bases between them. Germline CDR1 MNHNY, CDR2 SVGAGI (reference sequence). The CDR3 runs to 15 residues.

The chain recombines TRBV2 with TRBJ2-5; 10 nucleotides match TRBD1. Germline V lookup: CDR1 SNHLY, CDR2 FYNNEI. The CDR3 loop spans 13 amino acids. The ends lost 6 bases at V and 5 bases at J; junction bases unmatched: 3. The CDR3 spells CASSLDRGETQYF. The DNA for the CDR3 is TGTGCCAGCAGCCTGGACAGGGGGGAGACCCAGTACTTC.

The chain carries TRBV5-6 and TRBJ2-6; D is unclear. This CDR3 comprises 15 residues. Germline V gene data show CDR1 as SGHDT and CDR2 as YYEEEE. The V end was cut by 4 bases, the J end by 0 bases, with 8 bases between. The CDR3 protein is CASSPLGSGANVLTF. The CDR3, as DNA: TGTGCCAGCAGCCCCCTCGGCTCTGGGGCCAACGTCCTGACTTTC. The full variable domain, in which reference TRBV5-6 and TRBJ2-6 provide the parts outside the CDR3, is DAGVTQSPTHLIKTRGQQVTLRCSPKSGHDTVSWYQQALGQGPQFIFQYYEEEERQRGNFPDRFSGHQFPNYSSELNVNALLLGDSALYLCASSPLGSGANVLTFGAGSRLTVL.

The chain uses TRBV27 and TRBJ2-2; D perhaps matches TRBD2 (5 bases). This CDR3 contains 19 residues. The germline V and J ends were trimmed by 4 bases and 3 bases, with 24 bases remaining between them. Germline V lookup: CDR1 MNHEY, CDR2 SMNVEV (reference sequence). This CDR3 reads CASSSRLMAPPADTGELFF. CDR3 DNA sequence: TGTGCCAGCAGTTCAAGGCTAATGGCCCCTCCAGCGGACACCGGGGAGCTGTTTTTT.

DNA of the CDR3: TGTGCCAGCAGTGGCTACAACAGGGGAGGCCAGCCCCAGCATTTT. Protein product: CASSGYNRGGQPQHF. V usage is TRBV6-1 and J usage is TRBJ1-5, with 7 bases identical to TRBD1. There are 15 residues in the CDR3. V lost 4 bases to trimming and J lost 7 bases; unmatched junction nucleotides: 10. The germline V gene has CDR1 MNHNS and CDR2 SASEGT.

The chain uses TRBV7-8 and TRBJ2-4; D possibly uses TRBD1 or TRBD2 (7 bases each). V dropped 5 bases and J dropped 1 base, with 15 bases sitting between them. Germline loops: CDR1 SGHVS, CDR2 FQNEAQ. This CDR3 has 16 residues. The DNA of the CDR3 is TGTGCCAGCAGCCAGGGGGGGGGTACGGCCAAAAACATTCAGTACTTC. It encodes CASSQGGGTAKNIQYF.

J is TRBJ2-1 and V is TRBV7-9; weak D call: TRBD2 (5 bases). CDR3 length equals 13 residues. CDR1 is SEHNR, CDR2 FQNEAQ, per germline (reference sequence). Trimming removed 4 bases at V and 7 bases at J, with 11 bases between. In nucleotides, the CDR3 is TGTGCCAGCAGCTGGACTTCGCCGAATGAGCAGTTCTTC. It specifies CASSWTSPNEQFF.

CDR3 region: CASSWGTGVSTEAFF. The CDR3 bases are TGTGCCAGCAGTTGGGGGACAGGGGTGAGCACTGAAGCTTTCTTT. The V and J genes are TRBV28 and TRBJ1-1; 10 bases map to TRBD1. This CDR3 spans 15 amino acids. Germline-derived CDR1 and CDR2 are MDHEN and SYDVKM. The V segment lost 4 bases and the J segment 4 bases; nucleotides outside the gene matches: 6.

This rearrangement joins TRBV10-3 to TRBJ2-1; D remains ambiguous. With 2 bases removed from V and 8 bases from J, the gap between germline ends came to 10 bases. The germline V gene has CDR1 ENHRY and CDR2 SYGVKD. This CDR3 has 13 residues. CDR3 coding DNA: TGTGCCATCAGTGAGATCTCCCGGGATGAGCAGTTCTTC. Residues: CAISEISRDEQFF.

The rearrangement joins TRBV5-8 to TRBJ1-1, with D tentatively TRBD1 (5 bases). The V and J ends lost 0 bases and 3 bases respectively, with 18 bases between them. Germline-derived CDR1 and CDR2 are SGHTS and YDEGEE. The CDR3 runs to 17 residues. CDR3 nucleotides: TGTGCCAGCAGCTTGGAGGAAGGGGAATGGTGGGACACTGAAGCTTTCTTT. Residues: CASSLEEGEWWDTEAFF.

This clone was seen only a few times. The rearrangement joins TRBV7-3 to TRBJ1-1, with D possibly matching TRBD1 (6 bases). V was clipped by 2 bases and J by 4 bases, with 8 bases between them. The germline V gene encodes CDR1 SGHTA and CDR2 FQGTGA. This CDR3 has 13 amino acids. The chain's CDR3 is CASSLSGVTEAFF. The CDR3 region has the DNA TGTGCCAGCAGCTTATCAGGGGTCACTGAAGCTTTCTTT.

This clone was observed a handful of times. The rearrangement joins TRBV4-3 to TRBJ2-7; TRBD1 agrees at 7 bases. Germline CDR1 is LGHNA and CDR2 is YSLEER. The CDR3 extends over 15 amino acids. The trim removed 4 bases at V and 0 bases at J, leaving 6 bases unmatched. The CDR3 loop reads CASSRWGQSSYEQYF. The CDR3 DNA is TGCGCCAGCAGCCGCTGGGGACAGAGCTCCTACGAGCAGTACTTC.

This sequence joins TRBV7-9 and TRBJ2-3; TRBD2 matches 13 bases. The CDR3 runs 16 residues. Germline V gene data show CDR1 as SEHNR and CDR2 as FQNEAQ (reference sequence). Losses at the gene ends were 5 bases for V and 14 bases for J; bases not matched to a gene: 16. The CDR3 sequence is CASSHGTSGAPPSPYF. The CDR3 DNA is TGTGCCAGCAGCCACGGGACTAGCGGGGCCCCACCCTCTCCGTATTTT.

The rearrangement uses TRBV7-9 and TRBJ2-1; 14 bases align to TRBD2. The V and J ends lost 5 bases and 7 bases, in that order; junction bases with no gene match: 7. Germline V gene data show CDR1 as SEHNR and CDR2 as FQNEAQ (reference sequence). The CDR3 has 16 amino acids. The CDR3 is CASSTTSGRAWNEQFF. The CDR3 DNA reads as TGTGCCAGCAGCACGACTAGCGGGAGGGCCTGGAATGAGCAGTTCTTC.

This sequence joins TRBV7-2 and TRBJ2-7; D might be TRBD1 (7 bases). Germline CDR1 SGHTA, CDR2 FQGNSA. The germline V and J ends were trimmed by 5 bases and 3 bases, with 20 bases remaining between them. This CDR3 comprises 16 residues. The CDR3 sequence is CASSPTGTAGNYEQYF. CDR3 nucleotides: TGTGCCAGCAGCCCGACAGGGACAGCGGGTAACTACGAGCAGTACTTC.

The CDR3 DNA reads TGTGCCAGCAGCTTTGCCCAAGACAGGCAAACAGATACGCAGTATTTT. It encodes CASSFAQDRQTDTQYF. The chain employs TRBV5-4 and TRBJ2-3; TRBD1 is a possible D gene (6 bases). CDR1 is SGHNT, CDR2 YYREEE, per germline (reference sequence). CDR3 length: 16 residues. Trimming took 2 bases from V and 3 from J, leaving 16 bases between them.

The chain recombines TRBV2 with TRBJ1-6; D not resolved. The germline V and J ends were trimmed by 5 bases and 7 bases, with 12 bases remaining between them. This CDR3 spans 14 amino acids. In germline, CDR1 is SNHLY, CDR2 FYNNEI. CDR3: CASSPTDSNSPLHF. CDR3 nucleotide sequence: TGTGCCAGCAGTCCTACAGATTCGAATTCACCCCTCCACTTT.

The chain joins TRBV2 to TRBJ1-5, with 12 bases identical to TRBD1. CDR1 is SNHLY, CDR2 FYNNEI, per germline. V gave up 5 bases and J gave up 9 bases; unmatched junction bases: 11. The CDR3 runs to 16 residues. The DNA for the CDR3 is TGTGCCAGCAGTCCACCGGGACAGGGGGCACGTACGCCCCAGCATTTT. It encodes CASSPPGQGARTPQHF.

This clone was found a few times. The chain carries TRBV15 and TRBJ2-5; 8 nucleotides match TRBD2. Germline CDR1 and CDR2: LNHNV and YYDKDF (reference sequence). V trimming: 5 bases; J trimming: 3 bases; junction bases outside the gene matches: 11. The CDR3 is 16 residues long. The CDR3 DNA is TGTGCCACCAGCGGACCCCCTACTAGCGGAGAAGAGACCCAGTACTTC. It yields the protein CATSGPPTSGEETQYF.

The genes are TRBV4-2 and TRBJ2-1, with TRBD2 identical over 7 bases. CDR1 LGHNA and CDR2 YNFKEQ come from the germline V gene. V was pared by 0 bases and J by 2 bases, with 7 bases of the junction left unmatched. This CDR3 is built from 17 residues. CDR3 coding DNA: TGTGCCAGCAGCCAAGAGGCCCAGGGACTACCCTACAATGAGCAGTTCTTC. Amino acid sequence: CASSQEAQGLPYNEQFF.

CDR3 residues: CASTLSGARTDTQYF. CDR3 in DNA: TGTGCCAGCACCCTTAGCGGGGCTCGCACAGATACGCAGTATTTT. This chain uses TRBV28 with TRBJ2-3, with TRBD2 identical over 8 bases. This CDR3 is 15 amino acids long. Losses at the gene ends were 7 bases for V and 1 base for J; bases not matched to a gene: 7. CDR1 is MDHEN and CDR2 is SYDVKM in the germline V gene.

CDR3 loop: CASSVFLANQETQYF. CDR3 DNA: TGCGCCAGCAGCGTCTTTCTAGCGAACCAAGAGACCCAGTACTTC. The V and J genes are TRBV5-1 and TRBJ2-5, with D possibly TRBD2 on 6 matching bases. The CDR3 contains 15 residues. V lost 4 bases and J 0 bases, leaving 13 bases between the germline ends. Germline V gene sequence: CDR1 SGHRS, CDR2 YFSETQ.

J is TRBJ2-3 and V is TRBV13; a weak D match, TRBD1 (5 bases). The CDR3 sequence is 14 residues long. Looked up from germline, CDR1 is PRHDT and CDR2 is FYEKMQ (reference sequence). V lost 3 bases and J lost 2, with 9 bases in between. The CDR3 DNA sequence: TGTGCCAGCAGCTTTACAGGAGCCACAGATACGCAGTATTTT. Translation gives CASSFTGATDTQYF.

V usage is TRBV9 and J usage is TRBJ2-2; D possibly corresponds to TRBD1 (7 bases). This CDR3 is 17 amino acids long. Germline V lookup: CDR1 SGDLS, CDR2 YYNGEE. The V gene lost 0 bases and the J gene lost 4 bases, with 16 bases spanning the gap. The CDR3 loop is CASSVGAGGTVTGELFF. Written as DNA, the CDR3 is TGTGCCAGCAGCGTAGGTGCTGGCGGGACAGTCACCGGGGAGCTGTTTTTT.

The chain is built from TRBV30 and TRBJ2-1, with TRBD2 as a possible D gene (5 bases). Germline V gene sequence: CDR1 GTSNPN, CDR2 SVGIG (reference sequence). Between the trimmed V and J ends, which lost 5 bases and 2 bases, there was a span of 13 bases. The CDR3 has 14 residues. DNA of the CDR3: TGTGCCTGGGTCGGGGTAGCCGCCTACAATGAGCAGTTCTTC. Its translation is CAWVGVAAYNEQFF.

The rearrangement joins TRBV6-5 to TRBJ2-2; TRBD2 might be the D (5 bases). Looked up from germline, CDR1 is MNHEY and CDR2 is SVGAGI. The CDR3 is made up of 14 amino acids. The ends were cut back, 1 base at V and 5 bases at J, with 8 bases in the middle. The CDR3 sequence is CASSYLRETGELFF. In DNA, the CDR3 is TGTGCCAGCAGTTACTTGAGGGAAACCGGGGAGCTGTTTTTT.

The V call is TRBV5-1, the J call TRBJ1-5, with a possible D match to TRBD1 (6 bases). In germline, CDR1 is SGHRS, CDR2 YFSETQ. The CDR3 is 15 amino acids. Trimming cost V 2 bases and J 4 bases, with 13 bases left between them. This chain's CDR3 is CASSLAGDKNQPQHF. CDR3 coding DNA: TGCGCCAGCAGCTTAGCGGGGGACAAGAATCAGCCCCAGCATTTT.

The rearrangement links TRBV11-2 to TRBJ1-6; D unresolved. Per germline, CDR1 SGHAT and CDR2 FQNNGV. Deletions cut 1 base from V and 0 bases from J, with 7 bases between. This CDR3 region has 16 residues. Here the CDR3 reads CASSLVTSSYNSPLHF. The CDR3 bases are TGTGCCAGCAGCTTAGTTACCAGCTCCTATAATTCACCCCTCCACTTT.

The chain links TRBV11-3 to TRBJ1-1; 7 nucleotides align to TRBD1. Germline V gene lookup returns CDR1 SGHNT and CDR2 YENEEA. The trim removed 1 base at V and 0 bases at J, leaving 2 bases unmatched. The CDR3 totals 15 residues. The CDR3 loop reads CASSLGTGMNTEAFF. The DNA of the CDR3 is TGTGCCAGCAGCTTAGGGACAGGCATGAACACTGAAGCTTTCTTT.

The chain is built from TRBV4-1 and TRBJ2-7; TRBD1 might be the D (6 bases). Per the germline V gene, CDR1 is MGHRA and CDR2 is YSYEKL. V lost 1 base and J 3 bases, leaving 13 bases between the germline ends. This CDR3 region has 15 residues. The CDR3, as DNA: TGCGCCAGCAGCCAAGCGTTCGGACAGTTCTACGAGCAGTACTTC. Amino acids: CASSQAFGQFYEQYF.

The chain joins TRBV6-5 to TRBJ2-1; 11 nucleotides line up with TRBD2. Unmatched junction bases numbered 2, after V lost 5 bases and J lost 5 bases. Germline-derived CDR1 and CDR2 are MNHEY and SVGAGI. CDR3 size: 14 residues. Here the CDR3 DNA reads TGTGCCAGCAGTCTGGGACTAGCGGACAATGAGCAGTTCTTC. It encodes CASSLGLADNEQFF.